This T cell receptor (beta chain) was retrieved from a study of T cell clonality in common variable immunodeficiency. General observations from the study: Reportedly, TCR beta sequences from common variable immunodeficiency showed fewer deletions and N-nucleotide insertions.

The method was immunoSEQ multiplex PCR; TCRdb's version includes in-frame clones alone and lacks a portion of them. The record shows about 42,000 clones for this sample, with no singletons present. Germline loops: CDR1 SNHLY, CDR2 FYNNEI. There are 16 residues in the CDR3. The junction had 9 bases not matched to a gene; V was cut back by 6 bases and J by 1 base. In its sample, this clone was seen a few times. Antigen specificity is unknown. The sequence runs out 3 residues before the end of the CDR3; the remainder is reconstructed from the germline J gene. The receptor's source is a human donor with common variable immunodeficiency. The sequenced sample was peripheral blood mononuclear cells. V and J are TRBV2 and TRBJ1-5, with 7 bases lining up with TRBD1. Incomplete CDR3 DNA: TGTGCCAGCAGATTACAGGGGTCGCTAAGCAATCAGCCC. Amino acids: CASRLQGSLSNQP. The CDR3 as a whole reads CASRLQGSLSNQPQHF.